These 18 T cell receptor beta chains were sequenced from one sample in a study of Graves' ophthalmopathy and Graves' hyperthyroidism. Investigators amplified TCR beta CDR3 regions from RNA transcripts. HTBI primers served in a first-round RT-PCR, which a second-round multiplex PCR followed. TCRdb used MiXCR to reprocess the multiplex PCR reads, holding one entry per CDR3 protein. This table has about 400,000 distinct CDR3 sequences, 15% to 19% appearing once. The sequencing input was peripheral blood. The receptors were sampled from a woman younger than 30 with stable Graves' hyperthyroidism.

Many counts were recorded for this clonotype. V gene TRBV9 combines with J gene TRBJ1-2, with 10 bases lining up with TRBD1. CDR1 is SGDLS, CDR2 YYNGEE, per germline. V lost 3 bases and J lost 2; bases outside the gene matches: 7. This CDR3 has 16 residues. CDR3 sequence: CASSDPPGQGNYGYTF. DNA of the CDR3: TGTGCCAGCAGCGACCCCCCGGGACAGGGGAACTATGGCTACACCTTC.

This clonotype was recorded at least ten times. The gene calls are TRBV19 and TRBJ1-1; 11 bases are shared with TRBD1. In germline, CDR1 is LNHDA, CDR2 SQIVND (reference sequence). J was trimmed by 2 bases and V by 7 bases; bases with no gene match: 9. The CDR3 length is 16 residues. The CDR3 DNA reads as TGTGCCAGTAATCGGGGACAGGGGGTTGTAAACACTGAAGCTTTCTTT. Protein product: CASNRGQGVVNTEAFF.

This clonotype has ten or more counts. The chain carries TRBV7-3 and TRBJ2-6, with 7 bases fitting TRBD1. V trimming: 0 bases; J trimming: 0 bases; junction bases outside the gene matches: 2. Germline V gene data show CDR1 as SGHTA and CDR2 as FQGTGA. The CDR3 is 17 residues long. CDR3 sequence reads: CASSLTSGGSGANVLTF. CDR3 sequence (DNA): TGTGCCAGCAGCTTAACTTCAGGGGGCTCTGGGGCCAACGTCCTGACTTTC. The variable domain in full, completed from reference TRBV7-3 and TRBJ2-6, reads GAGVSQTPSNKVTEKGKYVELRCDPISGHTALYWYRQSLGQGPEFLIYFQGTGAADDSGLPNDRFFAVRPEGSVSTLKIQRTERGDSAVYLCASSLTSGGSGANVLTFGAGSRLTVL.

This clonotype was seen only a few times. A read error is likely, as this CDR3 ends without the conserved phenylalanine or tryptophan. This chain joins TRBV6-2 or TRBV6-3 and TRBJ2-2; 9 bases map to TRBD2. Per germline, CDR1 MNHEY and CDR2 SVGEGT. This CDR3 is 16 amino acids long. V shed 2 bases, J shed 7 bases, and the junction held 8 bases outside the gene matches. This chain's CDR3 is CASSYPGTSRVGELFY. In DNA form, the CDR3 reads TGTGCCAGCAGTTACCCCGGGACTAGCCGGGTCGGGGAGCTGTTTTAT.

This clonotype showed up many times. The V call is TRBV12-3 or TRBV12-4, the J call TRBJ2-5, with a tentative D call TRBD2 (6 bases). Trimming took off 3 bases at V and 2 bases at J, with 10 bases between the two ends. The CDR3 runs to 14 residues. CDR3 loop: CASSFGGHQETQYF. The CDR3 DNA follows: TGTGCCAGCAGTTTCGGGGGTCATCAAGAGACCCAGTACTTC.

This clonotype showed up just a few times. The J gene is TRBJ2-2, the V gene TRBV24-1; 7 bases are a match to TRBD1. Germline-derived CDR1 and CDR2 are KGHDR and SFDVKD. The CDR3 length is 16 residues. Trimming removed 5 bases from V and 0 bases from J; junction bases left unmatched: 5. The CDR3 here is CATSGTGTANTGELFF. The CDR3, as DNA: TGTGCCACCAGTGGTACCGGGACAGCGAACACCGGGGAGCTGTTTTTT.

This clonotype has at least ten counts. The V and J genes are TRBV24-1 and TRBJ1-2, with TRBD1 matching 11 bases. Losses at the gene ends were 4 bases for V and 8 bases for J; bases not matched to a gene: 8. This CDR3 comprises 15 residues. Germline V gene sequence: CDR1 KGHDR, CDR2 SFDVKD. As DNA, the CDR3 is TGTGCCACCAGTGACCCGGACAGGGGGCATGTCGGCTACACCTTC. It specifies CATSDPDRGHVGYTF.

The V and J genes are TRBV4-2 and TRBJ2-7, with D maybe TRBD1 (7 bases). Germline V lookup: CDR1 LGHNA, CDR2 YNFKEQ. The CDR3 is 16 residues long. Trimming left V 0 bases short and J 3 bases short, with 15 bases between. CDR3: CASSQEIGGGFYEQYF. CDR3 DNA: TGTGCCAGCAGCCAAGAAATAGGAGGGGGCTTCTACGAGCAGTACTTC.

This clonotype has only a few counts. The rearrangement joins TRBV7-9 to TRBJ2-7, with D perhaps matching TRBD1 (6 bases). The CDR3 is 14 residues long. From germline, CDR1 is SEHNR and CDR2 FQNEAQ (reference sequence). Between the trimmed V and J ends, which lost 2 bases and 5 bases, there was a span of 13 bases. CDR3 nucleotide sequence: TGTGCCAGCAGCTTAACCCGGACAGCGGACGAGCAGTACTTC. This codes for CASSLTRTADEQYF.

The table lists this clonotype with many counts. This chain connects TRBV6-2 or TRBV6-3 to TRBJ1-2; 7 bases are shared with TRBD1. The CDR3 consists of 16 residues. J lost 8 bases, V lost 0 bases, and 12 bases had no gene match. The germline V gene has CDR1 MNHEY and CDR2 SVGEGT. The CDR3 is CASSYSGTETVRGYTF. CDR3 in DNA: TGTGCCAGCAGTTACTCGGGGACAGAGACTGTTCGGGGCTACACCTTC.

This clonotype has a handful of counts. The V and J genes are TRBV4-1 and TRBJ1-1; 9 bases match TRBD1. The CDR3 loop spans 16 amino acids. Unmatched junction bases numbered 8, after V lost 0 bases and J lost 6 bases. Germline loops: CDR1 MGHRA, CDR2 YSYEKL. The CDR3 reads CASSQDPGTGMAEAFF. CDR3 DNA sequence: TGCGCCAGCAGCCAAGATCCCGGGACAGGGATGGCTGAAGCTTTCTTT.

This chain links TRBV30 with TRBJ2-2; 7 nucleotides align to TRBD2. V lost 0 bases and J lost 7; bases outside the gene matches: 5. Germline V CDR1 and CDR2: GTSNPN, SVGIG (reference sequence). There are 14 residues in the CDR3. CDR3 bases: TGTGCCTGGAGTGTACTGGGAGGGGTCGGGGAGCTGTTTTTT. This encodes CAWSVLGGVGELFF.

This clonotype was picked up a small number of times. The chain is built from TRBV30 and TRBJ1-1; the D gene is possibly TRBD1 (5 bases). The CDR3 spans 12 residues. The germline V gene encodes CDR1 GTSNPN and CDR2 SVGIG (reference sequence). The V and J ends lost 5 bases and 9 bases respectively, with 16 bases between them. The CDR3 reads CAWADAGLKAFF. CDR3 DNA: TGTGCCTGGGCGGATGCAGGGCTTAAAGCTTTCTTT.

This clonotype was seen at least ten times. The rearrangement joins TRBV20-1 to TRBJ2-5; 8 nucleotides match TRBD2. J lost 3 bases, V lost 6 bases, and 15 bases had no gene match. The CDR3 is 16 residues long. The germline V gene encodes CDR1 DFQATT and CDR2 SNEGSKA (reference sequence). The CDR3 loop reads CSARERSSGVKETQYF. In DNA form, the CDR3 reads TGCAGTGCAAGGGAACGTAGTAGCGGGGTCAAAGAGACCCAGTACTTC.

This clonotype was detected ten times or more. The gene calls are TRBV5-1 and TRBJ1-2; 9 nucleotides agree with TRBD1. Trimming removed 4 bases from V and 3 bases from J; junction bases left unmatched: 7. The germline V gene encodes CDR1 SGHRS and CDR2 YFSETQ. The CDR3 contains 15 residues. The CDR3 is CASSPQQGAHYGYTF. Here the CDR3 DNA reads TGCGCCAGCAGCCCGCAACAGGGGGCACACTATGGCTACACCTTC. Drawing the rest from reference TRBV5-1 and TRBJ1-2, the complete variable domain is KAGVTQTPRYLIKTRGQQVTLSCSPISGHRSVSWYQQTPGQGLQFLFEYFSETQRNKGNFPGRFSGRQFSNSRSEMNVSTLELGDSALYLCASSPQQGAHYGYTFGSGTRLTVV.

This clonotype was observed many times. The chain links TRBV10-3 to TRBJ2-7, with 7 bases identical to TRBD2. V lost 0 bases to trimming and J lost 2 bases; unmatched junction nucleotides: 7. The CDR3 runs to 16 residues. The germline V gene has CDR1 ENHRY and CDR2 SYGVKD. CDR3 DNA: TGTGCCATCAGTGAGTCGTTGGGGGGGGGTGCCTACGAGCAGTACTTC. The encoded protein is CAISESLGGGAYEQYF.

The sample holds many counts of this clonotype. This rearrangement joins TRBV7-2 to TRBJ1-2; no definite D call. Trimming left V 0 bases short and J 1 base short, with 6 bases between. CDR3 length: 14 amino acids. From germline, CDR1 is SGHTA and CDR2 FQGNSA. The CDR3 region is CASSLAGLNYGYTF. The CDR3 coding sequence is TGTGCCAGCAGCTTAGCAGGGCTTAACTATGGCTACACCTTC.

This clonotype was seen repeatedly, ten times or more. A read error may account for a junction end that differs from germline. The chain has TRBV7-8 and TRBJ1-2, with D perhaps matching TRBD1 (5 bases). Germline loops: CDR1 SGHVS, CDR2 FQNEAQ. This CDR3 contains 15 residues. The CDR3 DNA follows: TGTGTCAGCAGTCCGACTCGACAGCGCCTGTATGGCTACACCTTC. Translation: CVSSPTRQRLYGYTF.